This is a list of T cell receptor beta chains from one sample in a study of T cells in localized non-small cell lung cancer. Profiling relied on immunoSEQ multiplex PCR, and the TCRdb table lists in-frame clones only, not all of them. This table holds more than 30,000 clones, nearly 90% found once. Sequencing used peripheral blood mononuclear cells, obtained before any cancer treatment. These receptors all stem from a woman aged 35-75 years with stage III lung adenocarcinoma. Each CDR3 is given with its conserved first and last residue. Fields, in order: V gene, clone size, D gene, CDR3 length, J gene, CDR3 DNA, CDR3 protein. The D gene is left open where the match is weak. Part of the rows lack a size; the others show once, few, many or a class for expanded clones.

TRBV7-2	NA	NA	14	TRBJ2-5	TGTGCCAGCAGCTTAGAACTAGCTGGAAAGACCCAGTACTTC	CASSLELAGKTQYF
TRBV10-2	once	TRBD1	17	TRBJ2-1	TGCGCCAGCAGTGAAACCGGGGGACAGGGTATTGGGAATGAGCAGTTCTTC	CASSETGGQGIGNEQFF
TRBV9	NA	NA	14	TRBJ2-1	TGTGCCAGCAGCGTAGCCCCGGGGTACAATGAGCAGTTCTTC	CASSVAPGYNEQFF
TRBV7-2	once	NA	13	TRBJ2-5	TGTGCCAGCAGTATAGCGTTCCAAGAGACCCAGTACTTC	CASSIAFQETQYF
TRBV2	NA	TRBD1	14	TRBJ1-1	TGTGCCAGCAGTGCTTGGACAGGGAATACTGAAGCTTTCTTT	CASSAWTGNTEAFF
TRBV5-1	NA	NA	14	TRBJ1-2	TGCGCCAGCAGCTTGGAGGGCCGAAACTATGGCTACACCTTC	CASSLEGRNYGYTF
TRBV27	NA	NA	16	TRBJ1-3	TGTGCCAGCAGTTTATTCCAGGAATCAATAGGAAACACCATATATTTT	CASSLFQESIGNTIYF
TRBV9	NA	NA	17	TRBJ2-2	TGTGCCAGCAGCAGAGGGGTAGCTAGCGCAATCTCCGGGGAGCTGTTTTTT	CASSRGVASAISGELFF
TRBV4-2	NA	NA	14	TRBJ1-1	TGTGCCAGCAGCCAAGACAAAAGACCTACTGAAGCTTTCTTT	CASSQDKRPTEAFF
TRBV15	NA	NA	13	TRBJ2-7	TGTGCCACCAGCAGAGTTGGGGCTCTCGAGCAGTACTTC	CATSRVGALEQYF
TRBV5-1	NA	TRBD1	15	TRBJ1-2	TGCGCCAGCAGCACCGGGACAGGGGGCCTCTATGGCTACACCTTC	CASSTGTGGLYGYTF
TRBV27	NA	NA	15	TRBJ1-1	TGTGCCAGCAGTTTGTACGTTCCCGGGATCTCTGAAGCTTTCTTT	CASSLYVPGISEAFF
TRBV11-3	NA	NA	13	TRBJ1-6	TGTGCCAGCAGCACGGACAGACGCTCACCCCTCCACTTT	CASSTDRRSPLHF
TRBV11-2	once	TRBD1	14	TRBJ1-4	TGTGCCAGCAGCCTCGGACAGGGTAATGAAAAACTGTTTTTT	CASSLGQGNEKLFF
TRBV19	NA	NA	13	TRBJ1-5	TGTGCCAGTAGTATAATACCGGATCAGCCCCAGCATTTT	CASSIIPDQPQHF
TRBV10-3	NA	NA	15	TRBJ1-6	TGTGCCATCACCAGGGACCCGGGAACCGGATCACCCCTCCACTTT	CAITRDPGTGSPLHF
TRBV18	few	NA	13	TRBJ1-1	TGTGCCAGCTCACCGAATAGGGCGACTGAAGCTTTCTTT	CASSPNRATEAFF
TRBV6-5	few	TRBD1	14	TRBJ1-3	TGTGCCAGCAGTTCCACAGGGGCCGGAAACACCATATATTTT	CASSSTGAGNTIYF
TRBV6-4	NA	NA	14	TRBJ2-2	TGTGCCAGCAGTGAAGGCGGGTACACCGGGGAGCTGTTTTTT	CASSEGGYTGELFF
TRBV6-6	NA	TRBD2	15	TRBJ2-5	TGTGCCAGCAGTTACTTCGGACTAGCGGAAGAGACCCAGTACTTC	CASSYFGLAEETQYF
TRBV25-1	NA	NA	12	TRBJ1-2	TGTGCCAGCAGCCACGACTTCTATGGCTACACCTTC	CASSHDFYGYTF
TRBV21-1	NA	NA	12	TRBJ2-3	TGTGCCAGCAGCAACATCGGAGATACGCAGTATTTT	CASSNIGDTQYF
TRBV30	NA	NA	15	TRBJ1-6	TGTGCCTCACCCTCGGCTGGGGCGGACAATTCACCCCTCCACTTT	CASPSAGADNSPLHF
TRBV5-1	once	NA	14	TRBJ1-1	TGCGCCAGCAGCTTGGCGCAAGTGAACACTGAAGCTTTCTTT	CASSLAQVNTEAFF
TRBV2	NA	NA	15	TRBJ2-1	TGTGCCAGCAGCGTCATGAGGGGGTTGGGCAATGAGCAGTTCTTC	CASSVMRGLGNEQFF
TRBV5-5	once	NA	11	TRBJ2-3	TGTGCCAGCAGCTTCACAGATACGCAGTATTTT	CASSFTDTQYF
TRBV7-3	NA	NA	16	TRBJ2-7	TGTGCCAGCAGCTCCCAGCGAGTATCAGATTCCTACGAGCAGTACTTC	CASSSQRVSDSYEQYF
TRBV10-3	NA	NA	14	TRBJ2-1	TGTGCCATCAAGACGGGGGAAGACTACAATGAGCAGTTCTTC	CAIKTGEDYNEQFF
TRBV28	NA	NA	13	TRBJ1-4	TGTGCCTACGGGGCGGGAGGTAATGAAAAACTGTTTTTT	CAYGAGGNEKLFF
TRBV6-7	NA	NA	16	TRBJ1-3	TGTGCCAGCAGTTCTCCCCTTAGGCCTTGGGGAAACACCATATATTTT	CASSSPLRPWGNTIYF
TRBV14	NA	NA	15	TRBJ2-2	TGTGCCAGCAGCCAGAGAGGGTGGCCTACCGGGGAGCTGTTTTTT	CASSQRGWPTGELFF
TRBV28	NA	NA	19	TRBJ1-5	TGTGCCAGCCATAAGTGGGGGAAGGCAGGCCGAAATAGCAATCGGCCCCAGCATTTT	CASHKWGKAGRNSNRPQHF
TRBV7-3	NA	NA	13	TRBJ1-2	TGTGCCAGCAGCTTGCCAGGAAACTATGGCTACACCTTC	CASSLPGNYGYTF